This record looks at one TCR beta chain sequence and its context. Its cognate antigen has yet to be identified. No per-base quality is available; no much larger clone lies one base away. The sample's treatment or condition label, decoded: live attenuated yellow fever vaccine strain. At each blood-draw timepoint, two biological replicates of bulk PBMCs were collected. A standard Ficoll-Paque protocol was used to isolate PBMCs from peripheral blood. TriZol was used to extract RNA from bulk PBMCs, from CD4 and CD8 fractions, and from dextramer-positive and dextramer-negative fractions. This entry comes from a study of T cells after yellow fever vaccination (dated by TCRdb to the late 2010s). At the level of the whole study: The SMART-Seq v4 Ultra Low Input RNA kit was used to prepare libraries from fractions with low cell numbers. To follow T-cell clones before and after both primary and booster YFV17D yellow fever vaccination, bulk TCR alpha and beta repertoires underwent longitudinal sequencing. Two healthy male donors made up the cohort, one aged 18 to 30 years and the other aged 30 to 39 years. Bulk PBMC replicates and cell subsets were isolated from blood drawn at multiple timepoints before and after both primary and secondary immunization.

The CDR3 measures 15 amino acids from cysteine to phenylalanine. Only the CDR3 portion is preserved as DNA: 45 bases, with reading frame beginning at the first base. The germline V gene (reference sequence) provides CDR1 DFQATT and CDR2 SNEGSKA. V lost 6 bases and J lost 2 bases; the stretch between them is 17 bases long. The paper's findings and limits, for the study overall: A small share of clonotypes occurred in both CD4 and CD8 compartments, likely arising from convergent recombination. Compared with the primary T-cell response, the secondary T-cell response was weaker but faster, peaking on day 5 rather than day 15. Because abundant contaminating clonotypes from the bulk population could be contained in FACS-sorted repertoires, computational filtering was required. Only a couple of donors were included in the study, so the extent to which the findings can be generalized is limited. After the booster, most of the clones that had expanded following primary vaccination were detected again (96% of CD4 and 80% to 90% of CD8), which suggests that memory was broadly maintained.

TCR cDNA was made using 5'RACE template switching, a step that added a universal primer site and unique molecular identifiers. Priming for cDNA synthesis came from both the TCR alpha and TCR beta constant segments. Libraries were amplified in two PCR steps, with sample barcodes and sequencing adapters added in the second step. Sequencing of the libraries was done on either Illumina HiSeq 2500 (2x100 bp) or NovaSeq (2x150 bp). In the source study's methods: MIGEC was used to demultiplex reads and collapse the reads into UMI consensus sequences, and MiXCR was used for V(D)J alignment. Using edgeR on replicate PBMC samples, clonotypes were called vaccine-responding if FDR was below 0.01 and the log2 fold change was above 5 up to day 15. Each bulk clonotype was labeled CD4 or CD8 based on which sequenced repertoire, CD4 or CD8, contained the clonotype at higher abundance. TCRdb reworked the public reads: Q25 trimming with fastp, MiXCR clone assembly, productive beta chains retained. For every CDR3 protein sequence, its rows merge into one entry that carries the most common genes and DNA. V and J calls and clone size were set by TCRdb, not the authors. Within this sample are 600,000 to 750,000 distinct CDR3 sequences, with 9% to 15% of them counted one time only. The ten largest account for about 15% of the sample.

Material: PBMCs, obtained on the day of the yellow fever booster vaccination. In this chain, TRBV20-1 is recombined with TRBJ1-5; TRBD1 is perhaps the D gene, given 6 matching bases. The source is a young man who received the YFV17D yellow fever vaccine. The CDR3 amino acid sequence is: CSATYPGHRNQPQHF. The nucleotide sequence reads TGCAGTGCCACTTATCCGGGACACCGCAATCAGCCCCAGCATTTT.